One sample yielded the 23 T cell receptor beta chains listed below, sequenced in a study of T cell clonality in common variable immunodeficiency. Study outcomes and limitations: In common variable immunodeficiency, TCR beta chains reportedly carried fewer deletions and N-nucleotide insertions.

The antigens of these receptors remain unknown. Generated by immunoSEQ multiplex PCR, the TCRdb table keeps only in-frame clones and is missing some. The data show some 22,000 clones, with none appearing a single time. Sample: peripheral blood mononuclear cells. These TCRs come from a human donor with common variable immunodeficiency.

This clone was seen repeatedly, ten times or more. The observed sequence ends 3 residues before the CDR3 terminus, with the missing tail filled in from the germline J gene. The chain joins TRBV2 to TRBJ2-1, with 9 bases identical to TRBD2. Germline CDR1 and CDR2: SNHLY and FYNNEI. The ends lost 7 bases at V and 8 bases at J; junction bases unmatched: 12. The CDR3 is 15 amino acids. CDR3 DNA (partial): TGTGCCAGCACCGAAGGCGGGGGGGCCGGCGATGAG. Residues: CASTEGGGAGDE. Given in full, the CDR3 is CASTEGGGAGDEQFF.

There are a few counts of this clone. CDR3 sequence: CASSPREDSTYGYTF. CDR3 bases read: TGTGCCAGCAGCCCAAGAGAGGACAGTACCTATGGC. The rearrangement links TRBV7-9 to TRBJ1-2; maybe TRBD1 (6 bases). The CDR3 end falls 3 residues outside the read, so it is completed with the germline J gene. The germline V gene has CDR1 SEHNR and CDR2 FQNEAQ (reference sequence). V lost 5 bases to trimming and J lost 4 bases, with 17 bases between them. The CDR3 has 15 residues.

At least ten counts were recorded for this clone. Sequencing ends 3 residues short of the CDR3 end; the germline J gene provides the rest. The genes are TRBV7-3 and TRBJ2-5, with TRBD2 matching over 12 bases. The CDR3 extends over 15 amino acids. With V trimmed by 7 bases and J by 2 bases, 5 bases remained unmatched. Germline V gives CDR1 SGHTA, CDR2 FQGTGA. The part of the CDR3 DNA that was read is TGTGCCAGCATGCCTAGCGGGGGGGCACAAGAGACC. Protein: CASMPSGGAQET. Given in full, the CDR3 is CASMPSGGAQETQYF.

This clone was found a few times. The CDR3 end is not reached by the read, which stops 3 residues before it; the germline J gene fills it in. V is TRBV10-2 and J is TRBJ2-2, with 11 bases matching TRBD2. Trimming at V came to 4 bases and at J to 2 bases, leaving 6 bases not matched to a gene. Germline CDR1 reads WSHSY; CDR2 reads SAAADI. The CDR3 runs 17 residues. The CDR3 is CASSGISGRANTGELFF. The covered CDR3 bases are TGCGCCAGCAGTGGAATTAGCGGGAGGGCCAACACCGGGGAG.

There are a few counts of this clone. The read halts 3 residues ahead of the CDR3 end, with the missing end drawn from the germline J gene. The same CDR3 can be traced to other DNA sequences in this sample. V and J are TRBV30 and TRBJ2-7, with 10 bases matching TRBD2. This CDR3 spans 15 amino acids. The V gene's germline CDR1 is GTSNPN and CDR2 SVGIG (reference sequence). After removal of 0 bases from V and 4 bases from J, the junction contained 6 bases not matched to a gene. The DNA read from the CDR3 is TGTGCCTGGAGTGTTGTCACTAGCGGGACTTACGAG. Residues: CAWSVVTSGTYE. The complete CDR3 protein is CAWSVVTSGTYEQYF. The full variable domain, completed using reference TRBV30 and TRBJ2-7, is SQTIHQWPATLVQPVGSPLSLECTVEGTSNPNLYWYRQAAGRGLQLLFYSVGIGQISSEVPQNLSASRPQDRQFILSSKKLLLSDSGFYLCAWSVVTSGTYEQYFGPGTRLTVT.

This clone occurred many times. The read halts 3 residues ahead of the CDR3 end, with the missing end drawn from the germline J gene. The genes are TRBV7-9 and TRBJ1-4, with 9 bases identical to TRBD1. The CDR3 has 14 amino acids. CDR1 is SEHNR, CDR2 FQNEAQ, per germline (reference sequence). The V segment lost 5 bases and the J segment 7 bases; nucleotides outside the gene matches: 5. CDR3 loop: CASSARDRAEKLFF. Incomplete CDR3 DNA: TGTGCCAGCAGCGCCCGGGACAGGGCTGAAAAA.

Notes on this clone: Sequencing ends 3 residues short of the CDR3 end; the germline J gene provides the rest. This sequence joins TRBV2 and TRBJ2-3; D is possibly TRBD2 (5 bases). The V gene's germline CDR1 is SNHLY and CDR2 FYNNEI. The CDR3 is 15 amino acids. The germline V and J ends were trimmed by 7 bases and 4 bases, with 18 bases remaining between them. CDR3 region: CASKVSLASPDTQYF. Incomplete CDR3 DNA: TGTGCCAGCAAAGTATCGTTGGCTAGCCCAGATACG.

This clone was seen repeatedly, ten times or more. The CDR3 extends 3 residues past the end of the read, so its final part is completed from the germline J gene. V gene TRBV7-2 combines with J gene TRBJ2-5, with TRBD2 identical over 10 bases. CDR3 length: 14 amino acids. Germline-derived CDR1 and CDR2 are SGHTA and FQGNSA. The V and J ends lost 8 bases and 5 bases, in that order; junction bases with no gene match: 8. The DNA read from the CDR3 is TGTGCCAGCGTACCGGGACTAGCGTCGGAGACC. This sequence encodes CASVPGLASET. The complete CDR3 reads CASVPGLASETQYF.

This clone was seen many times. The CDR3 end falls 3 residues outside the read, so it is completed with the germline J gene. V gene TRBV6-4 combines with J gene TRBJ2-2; TRBD2 matches 9 bases. V was pared by 3 bases and J by 7 bases, with 3 bases of the junction left unmatched. CDR1 and CDR2 (germline): MRHNA, SNTAGT. CDR3 size: 14 residues. CDR3 residues: CASSERGGRGELFF. The CDR3 bases that were read are TGTGCCAGCAGTGAGCGGGGGGGCCGCGGGGAG.

This clone was observed a handful of times. Coverage ceases 3 residues before the CDR3 finishes, and the germline J gene fills in the end. This sequence joins TRBV7-3 and TRBJ2-1; 10 bases map to TRBD1. The ends lost 5 bases at V and 4 bases at J; junction bases unmatched: 2. Germline V gives CDR1 SGHTA, CDR2 FQGTGA. The CDR3 runs to 14 residues. CDR3 residues: CASSPDRGYNEQFF. Partial CDR3 DNA: TGTGCCAGCAGCCCGGACAGGGGGTACAATGAG.

On this clone: The CDR3 end falls 3 residues outside the read, so it is completed with the germline J gene. This sequence joins TRBV23-1 and TRBJ1-5; the D gene is possibly TRBD1 (5 bases). TRBV23-1 is filed as an ORF, its function uncertain. V lost 0 bases and J 5 bases, leaving 8 bases between the germline ends. The CDR3 is made up of 14 amino acids. The sequenced part of the CDR3 DNA is TGCGCCAGCAGTCAATCGAGGGGTTATCAGCCC. It yields the protein CASSQSRGYQP. From start to end, the CDR3 is CASSQSRGYQPQHF.

This clone was picked up many times. Read sequence stops 3 residues before the CDR3 end, and the germline J gene provides the missing end. V gene TRBV2 combines with J gene TRBJ2-7; TRBD1 matches 7 bases. This CDR3 contains 17 residues. Per germline, CDR1 SNHLY and CDR2 FYNNEI. V lost 4 bases and J lost 3; bases outside the gene matches: 15. The sequenced CDR3 bases are TGTGCCAGCAGTGTCGATCTCGGTGAGACAGGGAACTACGAG. Residues: CASSVDLGETGNYE. The entire CDR3 is CASSVDLGETGNYEQYF.

This clone was seen ten or more times. The CDR3 is cut off 3 residues early in the read; its end comes from the germline J gene. The genes are TRBV28 and TRBJ1-5, with 9 nucleotides matching TRBD1. Germline loops: CDR1 MDHEN, CDR2 SYDVKM. The CDR3 has 14 amino acids. After removal of 6 bases from V and 7 bases from J, the junction contained 7 bases not matched to a gene. The CDR3: CASSQTGGGQPQHF. The DNA read from the CDR3 is TGTGCCAGCAGCCAAACAGGGGGCGGACAGCCC.

The sample holds a few counts of this clone. The read ends 3 residues before the CDR3 terminus; that terminus is restored from the germline J gene. This chain uses TRBV11-2 with TRBJ2-2; a possible D gene is TRBD1 (6 bases). With 3 bases removed from V and 6 bases from J, the gap between germline ends came to 14 bases. CDR3 size: 15 residues. Germline V gene sequence: CDR1 SGHAT, CDR2 FQNNGV. This CDR3 reads CASSFSDAGAGELFF. Partial CDR3 DNA: TGTGCCAGCAGCTTTTCTGATGCAGGGGCCGGGGAG.

The table lists this clone with a few counts. Coverage ceases 3 residues before the CDR3 finishes, and the germline J gene fills in the end. The chain recombines TRBV2 with TRBJ1-5; D may be TRBD1 (5 bases). V lost 5 bases and J 3 bases, leaving 11 bases between the germline ends. Germline assignment: CDR1 SNHLY and CDR2 FYNNEI. CDR3 length: 14 residues. The CDR3 is CASSYDRHNQPQHF. The part of the CDR3 DNA that was read is TGTGCCAGCAGTTACGACAGACACAATCAGCCC.

This clone was seen many times. The read gets to within 3 residues of the CDR3 end, and the germline J gene fills in the rest. The V call is TRBV20-1, the J call TRBJ2-5; the D gene is possibly TRBD2 (7 bases). The CDR3 sequence is 16 residues long. The germline CDR1 and CDR2 sequences are DFQATT and SNEGSKA (reference sequence). Deletions cut 0 bases from V and 2 bases from J, with 16 bases between. This chain's CDR3 is CSARDLRGGVQETQYF. Incomplete CDR3 DNA: TGCAGTGCTAGAGATTTAAGGGGGGGGGTACAAGAGACC.

Turning to this clone: The sequenced fragment ends 3 residues before the CDR3 boundary, so the rest is inferred from the germline J gene. This sequence joins TRBV29-1 and TRBJ2-5; no firm D call. Between the trimmed V and J ends, which lost 0 bases and 7 bases, there was a span of 6 bases. CDR1 is SQVTM and CDR2 is ANQGSEA in the germline V gene. This CDR3 has 11 residues. The CDR3 sequence is CSVEEEGTQYF. The sequenced CDR3 bases are TGCAGCGTTGAAGAAGAAGGGACC.

This clone was counted only a few times. Read coverage stops 3 residues before the CDR3 terminus; the germline J gene supplies the remainder. The chain joins TRBV19 to TRBJ2-7; TRBD1 agrees at 9 bases. Trimming removed 3 bases from V and 5 bases from J; junction bases left unmatched: 5. CDR3 size: 14 residues. The germline CDR1 and CDR2 sequences are LNHDA and SQIVND (reference sequence). The sequenced part of the CDR3 DNA is TGTGCCAGTAGTATGGGGGACAGGGCCCACGAG. It encodes CASSMGDRAHE. The complete CDR3 sequence is CASSMGDRAHEQYF.

CDR3 bases read: TGTGCCAGCAGCTCGGGGTCCATGAACACTGAA. Its protein product is CASSSGSMNTE. The entire CDR3 protein is CASSSGSMNTEAFF. This chain joins TRBV7-9 and TRBJ1-1; the D is unclear. With the read ending 3 residues before the CDR3 end, the germline J gene is used to fill in that end. Germline assignment: CDR1 SEHNR and CDR2 FQNEAQ (reference sequence). This CDR3 region has 14 residues. With 4 bases removed from V and 0 bases from J, the gap between germline ends came to 9 bases.

This clone was seen a few times. The CDR3: CASSLAARGPGYEQYF. CDR3 DNA, as far as it was read: TGTGCCAGCAGCTTAGCCGCGAGAGGGCCGGGGTACGAG. This chain connects TRBV7-2 to TRBJ2-7; D possibly corresponds to TRBD2 (5 bases). The read falls 3 residues short of the CDR3 end, and the missing part is taken from the germline J gene. Germline lookup yields CDR1 SGHTA and CDR2 FQGNSA. The CDR3 runs 16 residues. Trimming removed 0 bases at V and 4 bases at J, with 16 bases between.

This clone was counted between two and nine times. Partial CDR3 DNA: TGTGCCAGCAGTTACGACAGGGGGGACTCCTACGAG. It codes for CASSYDRGDSYE. Given in full, the CDR3 is CASSYDRGDSYEQYF. The gene calls are TRBV11-2 and TRBJ2-7; the match to TRBD1 covers 9 bases. The read terminates 3 residues before the CDR3 end, so the remaining end is supplied by the germline J gene. This CDR3 is built from 15 residues. Germline lookup yields CDR1 SGHAT and CDR2 FQNNGV. Unmatched junction bases numbered 6, after V lost 6 bases and J lost 0 bases. Filled out from reference TRBV11-2 and TRBJ2-7, the complete variable domain reads EAGVAQSPRYKIIEKRQSVAFWCNPISGHATLYWYQQILGQGPKLLIQFQNNGVVDDSQLPKDRFSAERLKGVDSTLKIQPAKLEDSAVYLCASSYDRGDSYEQYFGPGTRLTVT.

This clone has at least ten counts. The read halts 3 residues ahead of the CDR3 end, with the missing end drawn from the germline J gene. Other DNA sequences within the sample encode an identical CDR3. This rearrangement joins TRBV7-6 to TRBJ1-1; D is undetermined. Germline loops: CDR1 SGHVS, CDR2 FNYEAQ. This CDR3 is built from 13 residues. CDR3 in amino acids: CASSLGASAEAFF. The CDR3 bases that were read are TGTGCCAGCAGCTTAGGGGCCTCTGCAGAA.

CDR3 DNA (partial): TGTGCCAGTAGCCGAGCGGGGGGCGGGGATGAG. Translation gives CASSRAGGGDE. Given in full, the CDR3 is CASSRAGGGDEQFF. The chain joins TRBV19 to TRBJ2-1; 9 bases map to TRBD2. The read falls 3 residues short of the CDR3 end, and the missing part is taken from the germline J gene. J lost 8 bases, V lost 6 bases, and 8 bases had no gene match. The CDR3 runs 14 residues. CDR1 LNHDA and CDR2 SQIVND come from the germline V gene (reference sequence).